The 27 T cell receptor beta chains below were found in one sample sequenced in a study of naive and memory T cell subsets. Four PCR rounds used nested alpha and beta constant region primers plus the SP2 primer. TCRdb ran MiXCR on the 5' RACE reads and lists one entry per CDR3 protein. The repertoire holds around 48,000 distinct CDR3 sequences, with roughly 4.7% as singletons. TCR cDNA received a 3' ligated oligonucleotide that carried a UMI. The receptors shown here come from a female donor in good health.

This clonotype was picked up many times. The rearrangement links TRBV27 to TRBJ1-2, with D maybe TRBD1 (6 bases). The ends were cut back, 3 bases at V and 2 bases at J, with 10 bases in the middle. The CDR3 runs 14 residues. Per germline, CDR1 MNHEY and CDR2 SMNVEV (reference sequence). The CDR3 here is CASSLTGANYGYTF. The CDR3 DNA is TGTGCCAGCAGTTTGACGGGGGCGAACTATGGCTACACCTTC.

Many counts were recorded for this clonotype. The chain carries TRBV7-2 and TRBJ2-7; no definite D call. The CDR3 is 13 amino acids. Trimming cost V 1 base and J 4 bases, with 8 bases left between them. Germline V gene sequence: CDR1 SGHTA, CDR2 FQGNSA. This CDR3 is CASSLDPEYEQYF. CDR3 in DNA: TGTGCCAGCAGCTTAGATCCGGAGTACGAGCAGTACTTC.

This clonotype has ten or more counts. The chain is built from TRBV19 and TRBJ2-3, with 10 bases aligning to TRBD2. Germline CDR1 is LNHDA and CDR2 is SQIVND (reference sequence). Germline trimming cut 4 bases from V and 2 bases from J; bases unmatched to any gene: 6. The CDR3 spans 16 residues. The CDR3 coding sequence is TGTGCCAGTAGTAAACGGACTAGCGGCAACACAGATACGCAGTATTTT. Amino acid sequence: CASSKRTSGNTDTQYF.

This clonotype was detected many times. The chain links TRBV6-5 to TRBJ1-1, with D possibly being TRBD1 (6 bases). V was shortened by 0 bases and J by 0 bases, with 20 bases between the two germline ends. The CDR3 sequence is 19 residues long. Germline assignment: CDR1 MNHEY and CDR2 SVGAGI. The CDR3 region has the DNA TGTGCCAGCAGTTACTCGGTCAGGGGAAGGATTTGGCTGAACACTGAAGCTTTCTTT. It specifies CASSYSVRGRIWLNTEAFF.

This clonotype showed up many times. The chain couples TRBV9 to TRBJ2-7; TRBD2 aligns across 14 bases. The CDR3 covers 15 residues. The ends lost 0 bases at V and 6 bases at J; junction bases unmatched: 2. The V gene's germline CDR1 is SGDLS and CDR2 YYNGEE. The CDR3 DNA reads TGTGCCAGCAGCGTAGGACTAGCGGGAGGGGGCGAGCAGTACTTC. Residues: CASSVGLAGGGEQYF.

In this sample, this clonotype turned up many times. This chain connects TRBV7-2 to TRBJ1-3; D gene unclear. Germline-derived CDR1 and CDR2 are SGHTA and FQGNSA. V lost 4 bases and J lost 9, with 7 bases in between. The CDR3 runs to 11 residues. The CDR3 coding sequence is TGTGCCAGCAGCTCGGGAGGCACCATATATTTT. Translation gives CASSSGGTIYF.

The genes are TRBV27 and TRBJ2-7; 11 nucleotides agree with TRBD2. Losses at the gene ends were 3 bases for V and 1 base for J; bases not matched to a gene: 5. The CDR3 consists of 16 residues. Germline CDR1 and CDR2: MNHEY and SMNVEV (reference sequence). The CDR3 reads CASSFLLAGGSYEQYF. The CDR3 DNA reads as TGTGCCAGCAGTTTCCTTCTAGCGGGAGGTTCCTACGAGCAGTACTTC.

The chain combines TRBV5-6 with TRBJ2-5, with TRBD2 matching over 8 bases. J gave up 3 bases and V 1 base, and 5 bases lay outside the gene matches. This CDR3 is 15 amino acids long. Germline loops: CDR1 SGHDT, CDR2 YYEEEE. The CDR3 here is CASSLSGLAEETQYF. CDR3 DNA sequence: TGTGCCAGCAGCTTGAGCGGACTAGCAGAAGAGACCCAGTACTTC.

This clonotype showed up many times. The chain couples TRBV6-2 or TRBV6-3 to TRBJ1-5; a weak D match, TRBD1 (5 bases). The ends were cut back, 5 bases at V and 2 bases at J, with 7 bases in the middle. Germline V gives CDR1 MNHEY, CDR2 SVGEGT. The CDR3 covers 13 residues. For the CDR3, the DNA is TGTGCCAGCAGTCGGGACGGCAATCAGCCCCAGCATTTT. Its protein product is CASSRDGNQPQHF.

This clonotype was counted at least ten times. The chain carries TRBV28 and TRBJ2-1, with D possibly TRBD1 on 6 matching bases. The CDR3 consists of 16 residues. The V and J ends lost 2 bases and 7 bases respectively, with 18 bases between them. The germline CDR1 and CDR2 sequences are MDHEN and SYDVKM. The CDR3 loop is CASSLISAGARNEQFF. The CDR3, as DNA: TGTGCCAGCAGTTTAATCTCTGCAGGGGCTAGGAATGAGCAGTTCTTC. The full variable domain, in which reference TRBV28 and TRBJ2-1 provide the parts outside the CDR3, is DVKVTQSSRYLVKRTGEKVFLECVQDMDHENMFWYRQDPGLGLRLIYFSYDVKMKEKGDIPEGYSVSREKKERFSLILESASTNQTSMYLCASSLISAGARNEQFFGPGTRLTVL.

This clonotype was detected a few times. For the CDR3, the DNA is TGTGCCAGCAGTCCCTCGGCGGGAGAGTTTTCCCATGAGCAGTTCTTC. Translation gives CASSPSAGEFSHEQFF. The V gene is TRBV6-5, the J gene TRBJ2-1, with 7 nucleotides matching TRBD2. Germline assignment: CDR1 MNHEY and CDR2 SVGAGI. CDR3 length equals 16 residues. Trimming at V came to 5 bases and at J to 8 bases, leaving 15 bases not matched to a gene.

This clonotype was recorded at least ten times. This rearrangement joins TRBV4-2 to TRBJ2-3; 9 nucleotides align to TRBD2. Looked up from germline, CDR1 is LGHNA and CDR2 is YNFKEQ. V was clipped by 1 base and J by 5 bases; unmatched bases: 4. The CDR3 loop spans 15 amino acids. This chain's CDR3 is CASSQGSREGDTQYF. Here the CDR3 DNA reads TGTGCCAGCAGCCAAGGCTCGCGGGAGGGAGATACGCAGTATTTT.

This clonotype was seen a handful of times. V gene TRBV20-1 combines with J gene TRBJ2-3; 7 positions agree with TRBD2. This CDR3 has 20 amino acids. The V segment lost 0 bases and the J segment 5 bases; nucleotides outside the gene matches: 23. Germline CDR1 is DFQATT and CDR2 is SNEGSKA (reference sequence). The CDR3 coding sequence is TGCAGTGCTAGAGATAATCTGGCGGGGGACCTAAGGGCCGGTGGAGATACGCAGTATTTT. Translating gives CSARDNLAGDLRAGGDTQYF.

This clonotype occurred many times. The CDR3 spells CASSPPIPTEAFF. The DNA of the CDR3 is TGTGCCAGCAGTCCACCAATACCAACTGAAGCTTTCTTT. This sequence joins TRBV28 and TRBJ1-1; D call uncertain. The V gene's germline CDR1 is MDHEN and CDR2 SYDVKM. This CDR3 comprises 13 residues. V was shortened by 5 bases and J by 5 bases, with 12 bases between the two germline ends.

This clonotype was found a few times. The CDR3 sequence: CASSSAPGVSYNEQFF. CDR3 nucleotide sequence: TGTGCCAGCAGCTCCGCACCGGGGGTCTCCTACAATGAGCAGTTCTTC. The chain employs TRBV7-3 and TRBJ2-1, with D maybe TRBD2 (6 bases). The CDR3 loop spans 16 amino acids. Trimming cost V 4 bases and J 0 bases, with 13 bases left between them. Germline loops: CDR1 SGHTA, CDR2 FQGTGA.

This clonotype was counted many times. This chain joins TRBV10-2 and TRBJ2-3, with 8 nucleotides matching TRBD2. Germline CDR1 is WSHSY and CDR2 is SAAADI. The CDR3 is 17 amino acids. The V and J ends lost 5 bases and 2 bases, in that order; junction bases with no gene match: 12. The CDR3 region is CASSNVPLAGSTDTQYF. The CDR3 DNA reads TGCGCCAGCAGTAACGTCCCATTAGCGGGGTCCACAGATACGCAGTATTTT.

This clonotype was seen at least ten times. The chain couples TRBV3-1 to TRBJ2-7; D unclear. This CDR3 comprises 15 residues. Germline loops: CDR1 LGHDT, CDR2 YNNKEL (reference sequence). The V end was cut by 3 bases, the J end by 2 bases, with 14 bases between. CDR3 bases: TGTGCCAGCAGCCAGACCTCTACCGTTGCCTACGAGCAGTACTTC. It encodes CASSQTSTVAYEQYF.

This clonotype has a count of ten or more. The chain links TRBV7-2 to TRBJ1-1, with no clear D. The CDR3 is made up of 15 amino acids. V was shortened by 5 bases and J by 0 bases, with 13 bases between the two germline ends. Germline CDR1 is SGHTA and CDR2 is FQGNSA. The CDR3 sequence: CASSPEGRMNTEAFF. CDR3 bases: TGTGCCAGCAGCCCAGAGGGCAGAATGAACACTGAAGCTTTCTTT.

This clonotype showed up many times. The chain combines TRBV7-8 with TRBJ2-1; D gene unclear. Trimming removed 1 base at V and 8 bases at J, with 3 bases between. CDR1 SGHVS and CDR2 FQNEAQ come from the germline V gene. The CDR3 contains 11 residues. The CDR3 nucleotides read TGTGCCAGCAGCTTAGTATATGAGCAGTTCTTC. It is translated as CASSLVYEQFF. Drawing the rest from reference TRBV7-8 and TRBJ2-1, the complete variable domain is GAGVSQSPRYKVAKRGQDVALRCDPISGHVSLFWYQQALGQGPEFLTYFQNEAQLDKSGLPSDRFFAERPEGSVSTLKIQRTQQEDSAVYLCASSLVYEQFFGPGTRLTVL.

Points on this clonotype: This may be a read error, as it is one base from a much larger clone. V and J are TRBV7-6 and TRBJ2-3, with D perhaps matching TRBD1 (5 bases). Trimming pared 2 bases from V and 6 bases from J, leaving 12 bases between. Germline V gives CDR1 SGHVS, CDR2 FNYEAQ. This CDR3 contains 14 residues. The CDR3 spells CASSLYHKGDTQYF. The DNA of the CDR3 is TGTGCCAGCAGCTTATACCACAAGGGGGATACGCAGTATTTT.

This clonotype has ten or more counts. The chain couples TRBV7-8 to TRBJ2-5, with D perhaps being TRBD1 or TRBD2 (5 bases each). The CDR3 has 13 amino acids. Germline lookup yields CDR1 SGHVS and CDR2 FQNEAQ. Trimming stripped 4 bases from V and 4 bases from J, with 10 bases between. The CDR3 spells CASSSGTRETQYF. DNA for the CDR3: TGTGCCAGCAGCTCTGGGACGAGAGAGACCCAGTACTTC.

This clonotype was seen at least ten times. V is TRBV20-1 and J is TRBJ2-3, with D uncertain. The V end was cut by 6 bases, the J end by 6 bases, with 13 bases between. Germline V CDR1 and CDR2: DFQATT, SNEGSKA (reference sequence). The CDR3 runs 12 residues. The chain's CDR3 is CSAAFSSDTQYF. DNA of the CDR3: TGCAGTGCAGCATTCTCCTCCGATACGCAGTATTTT.

The chain couples TRBV28 to TRBJ1-1; 8 nucleotides align to TRBD1. CDR3 size: 12 residues. Germline V gene data show CDR1 as MDHEN and CDR2 as SYDVKM. The ends lost 7 bases at V and 5 bases at J; junction bases unmatched: 3. CDR3: CASTTGGTEAFF. DNA of the CDR3: TGTGCCAGCACCACAGGGGGAACTGAAGCTTTCTTT.

This clonotype has ten or more counts. This chain's CDR3 is CASSLAGQGRNEQFF. The CDR3 DNA is TGTGCCAGCAGTCTGGCGGGACAGGGGAGGAATGAGCAGTTCTTC. The V call is TRBV12-3 or TRBV12-4, the J call TRBJ2-1; TRBD1 agrees at 10 bases. J gave up 7 bases and V 5 bases, and 8 bases lay outside the gene matches. The CDR3 spans 15 residues.

This clonotype was counted at least ten times. The chain combines TRBV12-3 or TRBV12-4 with TRBJ1-3; no firm D call. The CDR3 runs 13 residues. V lost 4 bases and J lost 8, with 12 bases in between. The CDR3 bases are TGTGCCAGCAGTTCACCCCCCCAGGACACCATATATTTT. Translating it yields CASSSPPQDTIYF.

Ten or more counts support this clonotype. This chain joins TRBV20-1 and TRBJ1-2; a weak D match, TRBD1 (6 bases). The CDR3 is 12 residues long. Germline V gene sequence: CDR1 DFQATT, CDR2 SNEGSKA (reference sequence). V lost 3 bases to trimming and J lost 7 bases, with 12 bases between them. The CDR3 loop reads CSASLGAGGYTF. CDR3 coding DNA: TGCAGTGCTAGCCTGGGGGCGGGTGGCTACACCTTC.

This clonotype appeared many times. This chain links TRBV5-4 with TRBJ2-2, with D perhaps TRBD2 (6 bases). The length of the CDR3 is 13 residues. Trimming removed 5 bases from V and 6 bases from J, with 11 bases in between. Germline CDR1 is SGHNT and CDR2 is YYREEE (reference sequence). CDR3 in amino acids: CASSPSGSGELFF. The CDR3 bases are TGTGCCAGCAGTCCCAGCGGGTCCGGGGAGCTGTTTTTT.